Below are 22 T cell receptor beta chains sequenced from a single sample in a study of blood T cell repertoires in COVID-19 (dated by TCRdb to the early 2020s). Library preparation used the immunoSEQ multiplex PCR assay. The table was pulled from immuneACCESS by TCRdb, which kept in-frame rearrangements only. Such tables lose some clones; where checked, under half of the loss comes from unresolved V genes, and the rest has no known cause. The sample records around 95,000 clones, about 84% of which are singletons. Over 10% of the sample lies in the top ten. The specimen was peripheral blood. The receptors were sampled from a human donor in a cohort sampled during active COVID-19.

The rearrangement joins TRBV2 to TRBJ2-7, with 8 bases aligning to TRBD2. Germline CDR1 SNHLY, CDR2 FYNNEI. V shed 4 bases and J 2 bases; nucleotides not matched to a gene: 7. The CDR3 runs 15 residues. The DNA for the CDR3 is TGTGCCAGCAGTGTCGGCCTAGCGGGCACCTACGAGCAGTACTTC. The encoded protein is CASSVGLAGTYEQYF. Based on the CDR3 plus reference TRBV2 and TRBJ2-7, the full variable domain is EPEVTQTPSHQVTQMGQEVILRCVPISNHLYFYWYRQILGQKVEFLVSFYNNEISEKSEIFDDQFSVERPDGSNFTLKIRSTKLEDSAMYFCASSVGLAGTYEQYFGPGTRLTVT.

The V and J genes are TRBV28 and TRBJ2-2, with D unclear. Germline CDR1 reads MDHEN; CDR2 reads SYDVKM. Trimming shortened V by 9 bases and J by 5 bases, and 13 bases separated the two germline ends. This CDR3 spans 13 amino acids. CDR3 sequence reads: CASQKEVTGELFF. In DNA, the CDR3 is TGTGCCAGTCAAAAAGAGGTAACCGGGGAGCTGTTTTTT.

The V and J genes are TRBV6-2 or TRBV6-3 and TRBJ1-1; possibly TRBD1 for D (5 bases). The V and J ends lost 5 bases and 1 base respectively, with 11 bases between them. CDR1 MNHEY and CDR2 SVGEGT come from the germline V gene. This CDR3 has 14 amino acids. CDR3 in amino acids: CASSRTTKNTEAFF. The CDR3 region has the DNA TGTGCCAGCAGTCGGACAACAAAGAACACTGAAGCTTTCTTT.

The chain joins TRBV12-5 to TRBJ2-2; 7 nucleotides line up with TRBD2. The V gene end was trimmed by 0 bases and the J gene end by 4 bases; junction bases not matched to a gene: 5. Looked up from germline, CDR1 is LGHNT and CDR2 is FRNRAP. There are 16 residues in the CDR3. The CDR3 reads CASGLVWEGTTGELFF. The CDR3, as DNA: TGTGCTAGTGGTTTGGTATGGGAGGGAACCACCGGGGAGCTGTTTTTT.

This sequence joins TRBV10-3 and TRBJ2-1; maybe TRBD2 (6 bases). Trimming shortened V by 6 bases and J by 8 bases, and 20 bases separated the two germline ends. Germline CDR1 reads ENHRY; CDR2 reads SYGVKD. The CDR3 sequence is 15 residues long. The CDR3 here is CAISAGLPPVDEQFF. For the CDR3, the DNA is TGTGCCATCAGCGCGGGACTCCCTCCCGTGGATGAGCAGTTCTTC.

CDR3 coding DNA: TGTGCCATCAGTGAGCCCCCTGAGATATACCGGAACACTGAAGCTTTCTTT. It specifies CAISEPPEIYRNTEAFF. J is TRBJ1-1 and V is TRBV10-3; D not resolved. The CDR3 is made up of 17 amino acids. Looked up from germline, CDR1 is ENHRY and CDR2 is SYGVKD. V lost 2 bases, J lost 1 base, and 17 bases lay in between.

The rearrangement links TRBV27 to TRBJ2-5, with 8 bases fitting TRBD1. The CDR3 is 13 amino acids. V shed 5 bases and J 9 bases; nucleotides not matched to a gene: 8. CDR1 is MNHEY and CDR2 is SMNVEV in the germline V gene (reference sequence). The CDR3 here is CASSRTGQGAQYF. CDR3 coding DNA: TGTGCCAGCAGTCGGACAGGGCAGGGGGCCCAGTACTTC.

J is TRBJ1-2 and V is TRBV6-5, with 8 bases lining up with TRBD1. V dropped 8 bases and J dropped 2; count of bases not matched to a gene: 4. Germline lookup yields CDR1 MNHEY and CDR2 SVGAGI. The CDR3 runs to 13 residues. In nucleotides, the CDR3 is TGTGCCAGCCGGACAGGGATGAACTATGGCTACACCTTC. This sequence encodes CASRTGMNYGYTF.

The gene calls are TRBV5-1 and TRBJ1-2; 9 bases are a match to TRBD1. The CDR3 totals 17 residues. CDR1 SGHRS and CDR2 YFSETQ come from the germline V gene. Trimming at V came to 3 bases and at J to 2 bases, leaving 11 bases not matched to a gene. CDR3 coding DNA: TGCGCCAGCAGCTACATCCCTGGGACAGGGAAGAACTATGGCTACACCTTC. As protein: CASSYIPGTGKNYGYTF.

This clone was detected only once. The chain combines TRBV6-6 with TRBJ1-4; TRBD1 matches 9 bases. The germline gives CDR1 MNHNY, CDR2 SVGAGI (reference sequence). The CDR3 is 15 amino acids. V shed 5 bases, J shed 5 bases, and the junction held 6 bases outside the gene matches. The CDR3 here is CASSQGTGINEKLFF. The CDR3 region has the DNA TGTGCCAGCAGTCAGGGGACAGGGATAAATGAAAAACTGTTTTTT.

The V gene is TRBV27, the J gene TRBJ2-7, with D perhaps TRBD1 (6 bases). The V and J ends lost 5 bases and 6 bases respectively, with 17 bases between them. From germline, CDR1 is MNHEY and CDR2 SMNVEV (reference sequence). The CDR3 runs 14 residues. The CDR3 nucleotides are TGTGCCAGCAGTGACAGACAGGCTCAAGGCGAGCAGTACTTC. This translates into CASSDRQAQGEQYF.

Here the CDR3 DNA reads TGTGCCAGTGCCCGCGGGGGGGACTATGGCTACACCTTC. It translates to CASARGGDYGYTF. The V gene is TRBV19, the J gene TRBJ1-2, with D possibly matching TRBD1 (5 bases). The CDR3 spans 13 residues. Germline assignment: CDR1 LNHDA and CDR2 SQIVND (reference sequence). V lost 8 bases and J 3 bases, leaving 13 bases between the germline ends.

The J gene is TRBJ2-1, the V gene TRBV19, with TRBD2 identical over 11 bases. CDR1 and CDR2 (germline): LNHDA, SQIVND (reference sequence). The length of the CDR3 is 16 residues. Losses at the gene ends were 5 bases for V and 4 bases for J; bases not matched to a gene: 7. CDR3 bases: TGTGCCAGTAGTCGAACTAGCGGGGGAGTTTACAATGAGCAGTTCTTC. It is translated as CASSRTSGGVYNEQFF.

This chain's CDR3 is CASSFQTGPSSPLHF. CDR3 bases: TGTGCCAGCAGCTTCCAGACAGGACCTAGTTCACCCCTCCACTTT. This chain links TRBV7-8 with TRBJ1-6, with TRBD1 as a possible D gene (6 bases). The CDR3 totals 15 residues. Per the germline V gene, CDR1 is SGHVS and CDR2 is FQNEAQ. V was clipped by 3 bases and J by 9 bases, with 15 bases between them. Together with reference TRBV7-8 and TRBJ1-6, the CDR3 gives the full variable domain: GAGVSQSPRYKVAKRGQDVALRCDPISGHVSLFWYQQALGQGPEFLTYFQNEAQLDKSGLPSDRFFAERPEGSVSTLKIQRTQQEDSAVYLCASSFQTGPSSPLHFGNGTRLTVT.

The chain has TRBV5-1 and TRBJ2-7; 8 bases align to TRBD1. The CDR3 covers 16 residues. Germline CDR1 and CDR2: SGHRS and YFSETQ. Trimming cost V 6 bases and J 2 bases; bases outside gene matches: 13. DNA of the CDR3: TGCGCCAGCACTATGGGTGGTCCAGGGGGCCCCTACGAGCAGTACTTC. It is translated as CASTMGGPGGPYEQYF.

The chain carries TRBV7-2 and TRBJ1-1; D remains ambiguous. CDR1 and CDR2 (germline): SGHTA, FQGNSA. The V gene lost 5 bases and the J gene lost 6 bases, with 13 bases spanning the gap. CDR3 length: 13 residues. CDR3 residues: CASSPPVRPEAFF. For the CDR3, the DNA is TGTGCCAGCAGCCCCCCGGTGAGGCCTGAAGCTTTCTTT. Full variable domain (outside the CDR3, taken from reference TRBV7-2 and TRBJ1-1): GAGVSQSPSNKVTEKGKDVELRCDPISGHTALYWYRQSLGQGLEFLIYFQGNSAPDKSGLPSDRFSAERTGGSVSTLTIQRTQQEDSAVYLCASSPPVRPEAFFGQGTRLTVV.

This clone appeared once. V gene TRBV30 combines with J gene TRBJ1-3; TRBD1 matches at 8 bases. The CDR3 extends over 14 amino acids. The V gene's germline CDR1 is GTSNPN and CDR2 SVGIG (reference sequence). V gave up 5 bases and J gave up 0 bases; unmatched junction bases: 3. CDR3 sequence: CAWAQGGSGNTIYF. The CDR3 DNA follows: TGTGCCTGGGCACAGGGGGGCTCTGGAAACACCATATATTTT.

The rearrangement uses TRBV6-2 or TRBV6-3 and TRBJ1-4; 8 bases align to TRBD1. V lost 4 bases and J lost 7; bases outside the gene matches: 5. Germline values: CDR1 MNHEY, CDR2 SVGEGT. The CDR3 has 14 amino acids. CDR3 sequence reads: CASSFDRGSEKLFF. In DNA, the CDR3 is TGTGCCAGCAGTTTCGACAGGGGATCTGAAAAACTGTTTTTT.

The gene calls are TRBV5-4 and TRBJ2-1, with 11 bases matching TRBD1. Germline values: CDR1 SGHNT, CDR2 YYREEE (reference sequence). The CDR3 is 15 amino acids. V was clipped by 5 bases and J by 7 bases; unmatched bases: 8. The CDR3 DNA sequence: TGTGCCAGCAGGTTCGGACAGGGGGCTTTGAATGAGCAGTTCTTC. It is translated as CASRFGQGALNEQFF.

The V call is TRBV30, the J call TRBJ1-5; 7 bases agree with TRBD1. The trim removed 3 bases at V and 5 bases at J, leaving 13 bases unmatched. In germline, CDR1 is GTSNPN, CDR2 SVGIG (reference sequence). This CDR3 has 16 amino acids. The CDR3 reads CAWSHRFDREDQPQHF. Written as DNA, the CDR3 is TGTGCCTGGAGCCATAGATTCGACAGGGAGGATCAGCCCCAGCATTTT.

This clone appeared once. The identical CDR3 is also encoded by other nucleotide sequences in the sample. The V and J genes are TRBV6-5 and TRBJ2-2; 10 nucleotides match TRBD2. CDR3 size: 15 residues. The V gene end was trimmed by 5 bases and the J gene end by 1 base; junction bases not matched to a gene: 1. Germline-derived CDR1 and CDR2 are MNHEY and SVGAGI. CDR3 DNA sequence: TGTGCCAGCAGTCGGACTAGCGGGAACACCGGGGAGCTGTTTTTT. It is translated as CASSRTSGNTGELFF.

The chain couples TRBV9 to TRBJ2-5, with 7 bases identical to TRBD1. The ends lost 0 bases at V and 5 bases at J; junction bases unmatched: 1. The CDR3 consists of 13 residues. Per the germline V gene, CDR1 is SGDLS and CDR2 is YYNGEE. This CDR3 is CASSVGGGETQYF. The CDR3, as DNA: TGTGCCAGCAGCGTAGGAGGGGGCGAGACCCAGTACTTC.